The clone carrying this T cell receptor (beta chain) was detected only a few times. Germline and junction disagree at one end, which may indicate a read error. The library protocol tagged individual cDNA molecules with unique molecular identifiers. TCRdb reprocessed the 5' RACE reads with MiXCR, giving one entry per CDR3 protein. Of about 110,000 distinct CDR3 sequences in the sample, roughly 12% were seen once. This CDR3 comprises 12 residues. Germline CDR1 is SQVTM and CDR2 is ANQGSEA. This record comes from a study of early T cells in non-severe SARS-CoV-2 infection. This receptor was taken from an adult who was a healthcare worker with PCR-confirmed SARS-CoV-2 infection or an uninfected control (not recorded which). This sequence joins TRBV29-1 and TRBJ2-3, with D tentatively TRBD2 (5 bases). The sequenced sample consisted of whole blood. CDR3 protein: CSVEEGTDTQYF. CDR3 in DNA: TGCAGCGTCGAAGAGGGTACAGATACGCAGTATTTT.